The 24 T cell receptor beta chains reported below all come from one sample, sequenced in a study of blood T cell repertoires in COVID-19 (TCRdb year 2020). The protocol used for the library was the immunoSEQ multiplex PCR assay. The clones in this table, taken by TCRdb from immuneACCESS, are in-frame only. Not every clone is retained; where verified, under half of the shortfall comes from an unresolved V gene, and the cause of the rest is unknown. In this sample the table shows 170,000 or so clones, around 80% of which occur a single time. Together, the top ten hold around 7% of the sample. The sequenced sample was peripheral blood. The receptors come from a man between 65 and 85 years old with active or convalescent COVID-19.

The chain combines TRBV20-1 with TRBJ2-3; 8 positions match TRBD1. This CDR3 has 14 residues. CDR1 DFQATT and CDR2 SNEGSKA come from the germline V gene (reference sequence). Unmatched junction bases numbered 8, after V lost 6 bases and J lost 3 bases. The DNA of the CDR3 is TGCAGTGCCAGTTGGGGGGACAGGACAGATACGCAGTATTTT. Translation gives CSASWGDRTDTQYF.

The chain has TRBV5-8 and TRBJ1-1; no reliable D call. CDR1 and CDR2 from the germline V gene are SGHTS and YDEGEE. The CDR3 is made up of 17 amino acids. Between the trimmed V and J ends, which lost 4 bases and 0 bases, there was a span of 19 bases. The DNA for the CDR3 is TGTGCCAGCAGCCCTGGGAGGGAACCTATTATGAACACTGAAGCTTTCTTT. Its translation: CASSPGREPIMNTEAFF.

This sequence joins TRBV10-3 and TRBJ1-1, with 9 bases that match TRBD1. CDR3 length: 15 amino acids. Germline trimming cut 0 bases from V and 5 bases from J; bases unmatched to any gene: 4. Germline lookup yields CDR1 ENHRY and CDR2 SYGVKD. In DNA, the CDR3 is TGTGCCATCAGTGAGTCGTTACAGGGGGCTACTGAAGCTTTCTTT. Amino acids: CAISESLQGATEAFF.

The chain is built from TRBV11-2 and TRBJ1-5; D is uncertain. Germline V lookup: CDR1 SGHAT, CDR2 FQNNGV. Trimming removed 0 bases at V and 6 bases at J, with 6 bases between. The CDR3 is made up of 13 amino acids. The CDR3 nucleotides read TGTGCCAGCAGCTTAGATATCGGTCAGCCCCAGCATTTT. As protein: CASSLDIGQPQHF.

V is TRBV12-5 and J is TRBJ1-2; D possibly corresponds to TRBD1 (6 bases). Deletions cut 6 bases from V and 4 bases from J, with 15 bases between. Germline-derived CDR1 and CDR2 are LGHNT and FRNRAP. The CDR3 has 14 residues. CDR3 protein: CASGDRQEPYGYTF. CDR3 bases: TGTGCTAGTGGAGATAGACAGGAGCCCTATGGCTACACCTTC.

The DNA of the CDR3 is TGTGCCAGCAGTGAAGGAGCTAGCGGGAGGGCCAGGGCCTACGAGCAGTACTTC. This codes for CASSEGASGRARAYEQYF. J is TRBJ2-7 and V is TRBV6-1; TRBD2 matches 12 bases. Germline-derived CDR1 and CDR2 are MNHNS and SASEGT. V lost 1 base to trimming and J lost 2 bases; unmatched junction nucleotides: 9. The CDR3 runs 18 residues.

The rearrangement uses TRBV27 and TRBJ2-3, with D maybe TRBD2 (6 bases). Germline values: CDR1 MNHEY, CDR2 SMNVEV (reference sequence). V shed 7 bases and J shed 0 bases, with 20 bases lying between them. The CDR3 is 17 amino acids. CDR3 nucleotides: TGTGCCAGCATTGGCGGAGGGGCAGCACCTAGCACAGATACGCAGTATTTT. This gives the protein CASIGGGAAPSTDTQYF.

This chain connects TRBV2 to TRBJ2-6; D possibly corresponds to TRBD1 (6 bases). Trimming shortened V by 5 bases and J by 1 base, and 6 bases separated the two germline ends. The CDR3 loop spans 14 amino acids. CDR1 SNHLY and CDR2 FYNNEI come from the germline V gene. CDR3 region: CASSTGSGANVLTF. The CDR3 region has the DNA TGTGCCAGCAGTACAGGGTCTGGGGCCAACGTCCTGACTTTC.

V and J are TRBV6-1 and TRBJ1-1, with unresolved D. The CDR3 length is 15 residues. Per germline, CDR1 MNHNS and CDR2 SASEGT. Trimming left V 0 bases short and J 0 bases short, with 8 bases between. The CDR3 is CASSEARRMNTEAFF. CDR3 in DNA: TGTGCCAGCAGTGAAGCCAGGCGAATGAACACTGAAGCTTTCTTT.

This chain links TRBV6-5 with TRBJ2-5; 11 bases are shared with TRBD2. There are 15 residues in the CDR3. Germline values: CDR1 MNHEY, CDR2 SVGAGI. V shed 5 bases and J 2 bases; nucleotides not matched to a gene: 4. CDR3 region: CASSTGTSGQETQYF. CDR3 nucleotide sequence: TGTGCCAGCAGTACCGGGACTAGCGGTCAAGAGACCCAGTACTTC.

This clone turned up a few times. The chain couples TRBV7-2 to TRBJ1-2; D call uncertain. V lost 5 bases, J lost 4 bases, and 14 bases lay in between. CDR3 length: 14 amino acids. The V gene's germline CDR1 is SGHTA and CDR2 FQGNSA. CDR3 loop: CASSPPPLSYGYTF. The CDR3, as DNA: TGTGCCAGCAGCCCTCCCCCATTGAGCTATGGCTACACCTTC.

The V call is TRBV7-3, the J call TRBJ2-2, with 9 bases aligning to TRBD2. In germline, CDR1 is SGHTA, CDR2 FQGTGA. The CDR3 runs to 16 residues. V shed 5 bases, J shed 5 bases, and the junction held 9 bases outside the gene matches. CDR3 sequence reads: CASSPIAGVETGELFF. CDR3 DNA sequence: TGTGCCAGCAGCCCAATAGCGGGAGTGGAGACCGGGGAGCTGTTTTTT.

The chain couples TRBV24-1 to TRBJ2-2; 8 bases fit TRBD1. Germline values: CDR1 KGHDR, CDR2 SFDVKD. CDR3 size: 16 residues. The ends lost 3 bases at V and 5 bases at J; junction bases unmatched: 7. The CDR3 DNA reads TGTGCCACCAGTGATGCCGGGACAGGAACAACCGGGGAGCTGTTTTTT. This gives the protein CATSDAGTGTTGELFF.

V gene TRBV4-3 combines with J gene TRBJ1-5, with D unclear. The CDR3 sequence is 15 residues long. V lost 0 bases, J lost 4 bases, and 10 bases lay in between. The germline CDR1 and CDR2 sequences are LGHNA and YSLEER. The CDR3 reads CASSQDNSWNQPQHF. CDR3 in DNA: TGCGCCAGCAGCCAAGATAATAGCTGGAATCAGCCCCAGCATTTT.

This clone was seen just once. The rearrangement joins TRBV19 to TRBJ1-2, with 9 nucleotides matching TRBD1. Germline trimming cut 5 bases from V and 6 bases from J; bases unmatched to any gene: 13. Germline V gene lookup returns CDR1 LNHDA and CDR2 SQIVND (reference sequence). The length of the CDR3 is 16 residues. The CDR3 here is CASSPFVTGGRNGYTF. For the CDR3, the DNA is TGTGCCAGTAGTCCCTTTGTAACAGGGGGCCGGAATGGCTACACCTTC.

V and J are TRBV18 and TRBJ2-7, with 8 positions matching TRBD1. V was clipped by 2 bases and J by 6 bases; unmatched bases: 9. The germline V gene has CDR1 KGHSH and CDR2 LQKENI. This CDR3 has 15 residues. CDR3 region: CASSPTSQGAGEQYF. The CDR3 coding sequence is TGTGCCAGCTCACCAACCAGTCAGGGGGCAGGCGAGCAGTACTTC. The full variable domain, completed using reference TRBV18 and TRBJ2-7, is NAGVMQNPRHLVRRRGQEARLRCSPMKGHSHVYWYRQLPEEGLKFMVYLQKENIIDESGMPKERFSAEFPKEGPSILRIQQVVRGDSAAYFCASSPTSQGAGEQYFGPGTRLTVT.

The chain joins TRBV18 to TRBJ2-1; tentatively, D is TRBD1 (6 bases). Deletions cut 5 bases from V and 9 bases from J, with 11 bases between. There are 12 residues in the CDR3. The germline V gene has CDR1 KGHSH and CDR2 LQKENI. CDR3 residues: CASSKQGGEQFF. The CDR3 DNA sequence: TGTGCCAGCTCAAAACAGGGTGGTGAGCAGTTCTTC.

CDR3 region: CASSRGTSGFPEQYF. The CDR3 DNA is TGTGCCAGCAGTCGAGGGACTAGCGGGTTCCCCGAGCAGTACTTC. V usage is TRBV6-6 and J usage is TRBJ2-7; 12 nucleotides agree with TRBD2. Germline CDR1 MNHNY, CDR2 SVGAGI (reference sequence). After removal of 5 bases from V and 6 bases from J, the junction contained 8 bases not matched to a gene. This CDR3 comprises 15 residues.

This chain links TRBV5-5 with TRBJ2-2; TRBD2 might be the D (5 bases). This CDR3 comprises 14 residues. CDR1 and CDR2 (germline): SGHKS, YYEKEE (reference sequence). The germline V and J ends were trimmed by 4 bases and 7 bases, with 14 bases remaining between them. CDR3 sequence: CASSSELRDGELFF. The CDR3 region has the DNA TGTGCCAGCAGCAGTGAGTTGAGGGACGGGGAGCTGTTTTTT. The full variable domain, its missing parts supplied by reference TRBV5-5 and TRBJ2-2, is DAGVTQSPTHLIKTRGQQVTLRCSPISGHKSVSWYQQVLGQGPQFIFQYYEKEERGRGNFPDRFSARQFPNYSSELNVNALLLGDSALYLCASSSELRDGELFFGEGSRLTVL.

The chain's CDR3 is CASSVRPQGFNQPQHF. The CDR3 DNA reads as TGTGCCAGCAGTGTCCGCCCGCAGGGCTTTAATCAGCCCCAGCATTTT. The V and J genes are TRBV6-1 and TRBJ1-5; TRBD1 is a possible D gene (5 bases). The length of the CDR3 is 16 residues. V dropped 4 bases and J dropped 4 bases, with 17 bases sitting between them. The germline CDR1 and CDR2 sequences are MNHNS and SASEGT.

The rearrangement joins TRBV4-1 to TRBJ2-1; D might be TRBD1 (6 bases). The CDR3 length is 17 residues. The ends were cut back, 0 bases at V and 6 bases at J, with 18 bases in the middle. Germline assignment: CDR1 MGHRA and CDR2 YSYEKL. The CDR3 protein is CASSQDKWQGTSNEQFF. In DNA form, the CDR3 reads TGCGCCAGCAGCCAAGATAAGTGGCAGGGGACCTCCAATGAGCAGTTCTTC.

CDR3 region: CATSDLNLRQGTHQPQHF. The CDR3 nucleotides are TGTGCCACCAGTGATTTGAACCTCCGACAGGGGACCCATCAGCCCCAGCATTTT. This chain joins TRBV24-1 and TRBJ1-5, with 8 bases lining up with TRBD1. This CDR3 spans 18 amino acids. J gave up 5 bases and V 0 bases, and 11 bases lay outside the gene matches. Germline V gene data show CDR1 as KGHDR and CDR2 as SFDVKD.

Turning to this clone: Other DNA sequences within the sample encode an identical CDR3. The J gene is TRBJ1-5, the V gene TRBV19, with 10 bases aligning to TRBD1. There are 17 residues in the CDR3. J lost 0 bases, V lost 5 bases, and 7 bases had no gene match. CDR1 is LNHDA and CDR2 is SQIVND in the germline V gene (reference sequence). The CDR3 bases are TGTGCCAGTAGTCCCGGGACAGGGGACAATAGCAATCAGCCCCAGCATTTT. Protein product: CASSPGTGDNSNQPQHF.

This chain links TRBV9 with TRBJ2-7, with a weak D call TRBD2 (7 bases). The V and J ends lost 0 bases and 2 bases respectively, with 12 bases between them. Germline V gene sequence: CDR1 SGDLS, CDR2 YYNGEE. The length of the CDR3 is 15 residues. The CDR3 sequence: CASSVEGGGAYEQYF. For the CDR3, the DNA is TGTGCCAGCAGCGTAGAGGGGGGAGGGGCCTACGAGCAGTACTTC.